This T cell receptor (beta chain) is from a study of spatial heterogeneity in lung cancer. Study summary: Beta-chain sequences consistently outnumbered alpha-chain sequences in detection. Each distinct TCR and UMI combination averaged more than ten appearances in raw reads. In tumor regions, TCR transcript counts tracked strongly with a T cell module score from matched bulk RNA-seq.

CDR1 and CDR2 (germline): SGHNT, YYREEE (reference sequence). Trimming took 0 bases from V and 8 from J, leaving 11 bases between them. The CDR3 is 14 residues long. Overall study findings and caveats: The number of expanded tumor alpha and beta chains correlated with mutation number.

This clonotype showed up just once. Its antigen remains unknown. This beta chain is an off-target read within a library intended for alpha chains, so its frequency means little. This sample's time point: sample taken at primary tumor resection. From tumor, nontumor lung or frozen PBMC, whole RNA was taken unsorted for sequencing. TCRdb passed the 5' RACE reads through MiXCR, listing each CDR3 protein once. The table includes about 12,000 distinct CDR3 sequences, under 6% detected once. V and J are TRBV5-4 and TRBJ1-4, with a tentative D call TRBD1 (6 bases). This material consisted of lung tumor tissue, taken at surgery. The sequence derives from a male donor with early-stage non-small cell lung cancer. In DNA, the CDR3 is TGTGCCAGCAGCTTGGCGGGACAACGGGAAAAACTGTTTTTT. Translating it yields CASSLAGQREKLFF.